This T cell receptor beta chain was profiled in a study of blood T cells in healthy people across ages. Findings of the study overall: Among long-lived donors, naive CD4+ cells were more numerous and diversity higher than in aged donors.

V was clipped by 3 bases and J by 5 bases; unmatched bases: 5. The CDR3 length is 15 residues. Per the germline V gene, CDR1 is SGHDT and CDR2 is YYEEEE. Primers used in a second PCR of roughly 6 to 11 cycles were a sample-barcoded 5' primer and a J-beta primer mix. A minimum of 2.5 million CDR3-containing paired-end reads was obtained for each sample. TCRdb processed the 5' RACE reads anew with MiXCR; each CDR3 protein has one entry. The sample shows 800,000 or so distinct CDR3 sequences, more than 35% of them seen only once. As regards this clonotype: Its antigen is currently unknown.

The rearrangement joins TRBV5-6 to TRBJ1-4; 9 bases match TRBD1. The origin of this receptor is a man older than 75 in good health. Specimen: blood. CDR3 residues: CASSSGQGRNEKLFF. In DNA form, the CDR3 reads TGTGCCAGCAGCTCGGGACAGGGAAGGAATGAAAAACTGTTTTTT.